Included here is one T cell receptor beta chain sequence, with context. It is likely a read error: a sequence one base away is far more abundant. The entry originates in a study of low-dose radiotherapy and immunotherapy resistance in tumors. TRAV- and TRBV-specific primers, spanning alpha and beta chains, primed first-strand cDNA. Over approximately 19 PCR cycles, TCRs were amplified from a constant-region primer and V-primer adapter. One entry per CDR3 protein results from TCRdb running MiXCR on the reads. The sample shows tens of thousands of distinct CDR3 sequences, 9.4% of them seen only once. Germline loops: CDR1 PRHDT, CDR2 FYEKMQ (reference sequence). The CDR3 is made up of 13 amino acids. Time point here: before trial treatment.

The J gene is TRBJ1-4, the V gene TRBV13; D possibly corresponds to TRBD1 (5 bases). This TCR derives from a male donor with prostate cancer. The source was PBMCs, collected before treatment. The CDR3 here is CASSRSGVENLFF. The CDR3 DNA sequence: TGTGCCAGTAGCCGCTCGGGGGTAGAAAACCTGTTTTTT. The complete variable domain, with remaining parts taken from reference TRBV13 and TRBJ1-4, reads AAGVIQSPRHLIKEKRETATLKCYPIPRHDTVYWYQQGPGQDPQFLISFYEKMQSDKGSIPDRFSAQQFSDYHSELNMSSLELGDSALYFCASSRSGVENLFFGSGTQLSVL.